This T cell receptor beta chain was documented in a study of CD8 T cells in ankylosing spondylitis. This clonotype was picked up a small number of times. As yet, its antigen is unknown. The CDR3 covers 16 residues. Trimming stripped 5 bases from V and 1 base from J, with 17 bases between. Via MiXCR, TCRdb re-called the 5' RACE reads, giving one row per CDR3 protein. The sample yields 700,000 to 850,000 distinct CDR3 sequences, 12% seen once. Study results and caveats: Reportedly, significant enrichment of disease-linked clones occurred in matched ankylosing spondylitis synovial fluid. Within ankylosing spondylitis blood, a TCR beta motif made up of roughly eight highly homologous variants appeared to be characteristic.

Sequencing input: blood, either unsorted or a sorted T cell fraction (not recorded which). This sequence originates from a male donor with ankylosing spondylitis. The rearrangement links TRBV12-3 or TRBV12-4 to TRBJ1-1, with D maybe TRBD1 (6 bases). CDR3 in amino acids: CASSLGGGARNTEAFF. CDR3 nucleotide sequence: TGTGCCAGCAGTCTTGGTGGGGGCGCGAGGAACACTGAAGCTTTCTTT.